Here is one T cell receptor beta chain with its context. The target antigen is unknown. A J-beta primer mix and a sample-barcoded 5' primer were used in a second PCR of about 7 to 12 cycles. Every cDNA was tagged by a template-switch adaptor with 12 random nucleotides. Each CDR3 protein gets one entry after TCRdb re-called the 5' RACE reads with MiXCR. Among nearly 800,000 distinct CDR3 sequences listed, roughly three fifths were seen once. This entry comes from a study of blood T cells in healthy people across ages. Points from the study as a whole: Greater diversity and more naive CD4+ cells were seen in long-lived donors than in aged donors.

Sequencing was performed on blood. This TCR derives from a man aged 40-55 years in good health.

As DNA, the CDR3 is TGTGCCAGCGCAATCGTAGGGGCCCCAGATACGCAGTATTTT. Its translation: CASAIVGAPDTQYF. The gene calls are TRBV28 and TRBJ2-3; TRBD1 is a possible D gene (5 bases). CDR3 size: 14 residues. CDR1 is MDHEN and CDR2 is SYDVKM in the germline V gene. The V end lost 8 bases, the J end lost 4 bases, and 16 bases lay between the germline ends.